This TCR beta chain was sequenced for a study of T cells after yellow fever vaccination (dated by TCRdb to the late 2010s). With regard to the full study: The SMART-Seq v4 Ultra Low Input RNA kit was used to prepare libraries from fractions with low cell numbers. Blood was collected at multiple timepoints before and after primary and secondary immunization, and bulk PBMC replicates and cell subsets were isolated. Two healthy male donors, one aged 18 to 30 and one aged 30 to 40 years, made up the cohort. To follow T-cell clones before and after both primary and booster YFV17D yellow fever vaccination, bulk TCR alpha and beta repertoires underwent longitudinal sequencing.

The label giving this sample's treatment or condition can be read as: live attenuated yellow fever vaccine strain. At each blood-draw timepoint, two biological replicates of bulk PBMCs were obtained. PBMCs were isolated from peripheral blood using a standard Ficoll-Paque protocol. RNA was extracted with TriZol from bulk PBMCs, CD4 and CD8 fractions, and dextramer-positive and dextramer-negative fractions. General conclusions and limits of the study: Most clones expanded after primary vaccination (around 96% of CD4 and over 80% of CD8) were re-detected after the booster, suggesting that broad memory maintenance occurred. Because only a couple of donors were included in the study, the extent to which the findings can be generalized is limited. Computational filtering was required because FACS-sorted repertoires could contain abundant contaminating clonotypes from the bulk population. A small share of clonotypes was detected in both CD4 and CD8 compartments, with the overlap likely arising from convergent recombination. The secondary T-cell response was found to be weaker but faster than the primary response, with a peak reached on day 5 rather than on day 15.

This clonotype appeared many times. Its antigen is not yet known. It has no much larger one-base neighbor in the sample; base qualities were not kept. TCR cDNA was made using 5'RACE template switching, a step that added a universal primer site and unique molecular identifiers. Priming of cDNA synthesis was performed from both the TCR alpha and TCR beta constant segments. Libraries were amplified in two PCR steps, with sample barcodes and sequencing adapters added in the second step. Libraries were sequenced on Illumina HiSeq 2500 (2x100 bp) or NovaSeq (2x150 bp). In the paper's pipeline: Reads were demultiplexed and collapsed into UMI consensus sequences with MIGEC, and V(D)J alignment was performed with MiXCR. Using edgeR on replicate PBMC samples, clonotypes were called vaccine-responding if FDR was below 0.01 and the log2 fold change was above 5 up to day 15. Each bulk clonotype was labeled CD4 or CD8 based on which sequenced repertoire, CD4 or CD8, contained the clonotype at higher abundance. In TCRdb, the public reads were trimmed at Q25 with fastp and aligned with MiXCR, with productive beta chains retained. Every entry covers one CDR3 protein and lists the most common genes and DNA from its rows. None of the V and J calls come from the authors' own analysis; TCRdb made them. In this sample the table shows more than 350,000 distinct CDR3 sequences, roughly 12% of which occur a single time. Together, the top ten hold more than 15% of the sample.

V was cut back by 4 bases and J by 2 bases, leaving a gap of 12 bases between them. CDR1 is given as SQVTM and CDR2 as ANQGSEA, both from the germline V gene. There are 14 amino acids in the CDR3, from cysteine to phenylalanine inclusive. Only the CDR3 portion is preserved as DNA: 42 bases, with reading frame beginning at the first base. This receptor chain uses TRBV29-1 and TRBJ2-1, with the D gene call left open. Specimen: PBMCs, collected on the day of the first yellow fever vaccination. The receptor was derived from a man younger than 35 who received the YFV17D yellow fever vaccine. Here the CDR3 is given as CSVGVRSPYNEQFF. The DNA sequence reads TGCAGCGTTGGTGTGAGGTCCCCCTACAATGAGCAGTTCTTC.